One sample yielded the 28 T cell receptor beta chains listed below, sequenced in a study of T cell repertoires in cytomegalovirus infection. TCRdb re-analysed the reads in MiXCR, keeping a single row per CDR3 protein. The sample shows 250,000 to 300,000 distinct CDR3 sequences, 17% of them seen only once. Source material: CD8+ T cells from PBMCs. These receptor sequences come from a human donor in good health (CMV status not recorded). Some clones in this sample may be carry-over from other donors' samples.

This clonotype has just a few counts. This chain connects TRBV2 to TRBJ2-7, with D tentatively TRBD1 (5 bases). Germline CDR1 reads SNHLY; CDR2 reads FYNNEI. CDR3 length equals 11 residues. The V gene lost 8 bases and the J gene lost 2 bases, with 7 bases spanning the gap. The CDR3 DNA reads as TGTGCCAGCCAGGGTACCTACGAGCAGTACTTC. This gives the protein CASQGTYEQYF. Drawing the rest from reference TRBV2 and TRBJ2-7, the complete variable domain is EPEVTQTPSHQVTQMGQEVILRCVPISNHLYFYWYRQILGQKVEFLVSFYNNEISEKSEIFDDQFSVERPDGSNFTLKIRSTKLEDSAMYFCASQGTYEQYFGPGTRLTVT.

The J gene is TRBJ2-7, the V gene TRBV5-3; TRBD2 might be the D (7 bases). TRBV5-3 is filed as an ORF, its function uncertain. Trimming took off 8 bases at V and 0 bases at J, with 27 bases between the two ends. The CDR3 length is 18 residues. Written as DNA, the CDR3 is TGTGCCAGCAGCCCCGGCGAAGTAGGGGGGGGGAGCTCCTACGAGCAGTACTTC. Translated, it gives CASSPGEVGGGSSYEQYF.

The chain links TRBV4-3 to TRBJ2-1; 10 bases are a match to TRBD2. Germline CDR1 LGHNA, CDR2 YSLEER. V was pared by 0 bases and J by 8 bases, with 7 bases of the junction left unmatched. The CDR3 is made up of 16 amino acids. The CDR3 DNA sequence: TGCGCCAGCAGCCAAGATCCAGCGGGGGGGCGAGATGAGCAGTTCTTC. This gives the protein CASSQDPAGGRDEQFF.

This clonotype was seen ten or more times. The V call is TRBV28, the J call TRBJ2-5; D not resolved. V was trimmed by 3 bases and J by 2 bases, leaving 7 bases between them. The germline V gene encodes CDR1 MDHEN and CDR2 SYDVKM. The CDR3 contains 13 residues. The DNA of the CDR3 is TGTGCCAGCAGTTTCGGCGAGCAAGAGACCCAGTACTTC. The encoded protein is CASSFGEQETQYF.

The chain is built from TRBV27 and TRBJ2-7; 8 bases line up with TRBD1. V was pared by 5 bases and J by 4 bases, with 7 bases of the junction left unmatched. Germline V gene sequence: CDR1 MNHEY, CDR2 SMNVEV (reference sequence). The CDR3 runs 14 residues. DNA for the CDR3: TGTGCCAGCAGTGAACAGGGGGTTTGGTACGAGCAGTACTTC. This sequence encodes CASSEQGVWYEQYF.

A few counts support this clonotype. The chain joins TRBV4-3 to TRBJ2-7; perhaps D is TRBD1 or TRBD2 (6 bases each). This CDR3 comprises 16 residues. V lost 1 base and J lost 1, with 14 bases in between. The germline CDR1 and CDR2 sequences are LGHNA and YSLEER. The CDR3 DNA reads TGCGCCAGCAGCCAAGGGGCGAGGGGGGCGTCCTACGAGCAGTACTTC. This sequence encodes CASSQGARGASYEQYF.

This clonotype was picked up a small number of times. The rearrangement links TRBV28 to TRBJ2-5; possibly TRBD2 for D (5 bases). V dropped 4 bases and J dropped 2 bases, with 17 bases sitting between them. There are 16 residues in the CDR3. The germline V gene encodes CDR1 MDHEN and CDR2 SYDVKM. The CDR3 DNA sequence: TGTGCCAGCAGTTCCCCCGTTCTAGCCAGACAAGAGACCCAGTACTTC. Its translation is CASSSPVLARQETQYF. Complete variable domain (other parts from reference TRBV28 and TRBJ2-5): DVKVTQSSRYLVKRTGEKVFLECVQDMDHENMFWYRQDPGLGLRLIYFSYDVKMKEKGDIPEGYSVSREKKERFSLILESASTNQTSMYLCASSSPVLARQETQYFGPGTRLLVL.

V and J are TRBV5-1 and TRBJ2-3, with D maybe TRBD1 (6 bases). The CDR3 is made up of 14 amino acids. The V end was cut by 5 bases, the J end by 3 bases, with 13 bases between. CDR1 is SGHRS and CDR2 is YFSETQ in the germline V gene. The CDR3 region is CASRLSGVTDTQYF. The CDR3 nucleotides read TGCGCCAGCAGACTTTCAGGGGTTACAGATACGCAGTATTTT.

This clonotype was recorded at least ten times. The rearrangement links TRBV2 to TRBJ2-1; possible D gene TRBD2, 5 bases. V lost 9 bases and J lost 8, with 14 bases in between. The CDR3 is 12 residues long. Germline V gene lookup returns CDR1 SNHLY and CDR2 FYNNEI. CDR3 residues: CASEKGVDEQFF. The CDR3 DNA reads TGTGCCAGTGAGAAGGGAGTCGATGAGCAGTTCTTC. The whole variable domain, filled in from reference TRBV2 and TRBJ2-1, reads EPEVTQTPSHQVTQMGQEVILRCVPISNHLYFYWYRQILGQKVEFLVSFYNNEISEKSEIFDDQFSVERPDGSNFTLKIRSTKLEDSAMYFCASEKGVDEQFFGPGTRLTVL.

The table lists this clonotype with a few counts. The chain is built from TRBV19 and TRBJ1-5; D gene unclear. The CDR3 runs 13 residues. Germline V gene lookup returns CDR1 LNHDA and CDR2 SQIVND (reference sequence). V was cut by 5 bases and J by 3 bases, with 8 bases left in between. The CDR3 sequence is CASSPNFNQPQHF. Here the CDR3 DNA reads TGTGCCAGTAGTCCCAACTTCAATCAGCCCCAGCATTTT.

This clonotype was found many times. The chain carries TRBV7-9 and TRBJ2-5; TRBD1 aligns across 9 bases. V was clipped by 5 bases and J by 5 bases; unmatched bases: 9. The CDR3 consists of 15 residues. CDR1 is SEHNR, CDR2 FQNEAQ, per germline (reference sequence). CDR3 coding DNA: TGTGCCAGCAGCGGACCACAGGGGGCAGGGGAGACCCAGTACTTC. Its translation is CASSGPQGAGETQYF.

This clonotype turned up a few times. V gene TRBV5-6 combines with J gene TRBJ2-7; the D gene is possibly TRBD1 (5 bases). Germline assignment: CDR1 SGHDT and CDR2 YYEEEE. Trimming took 0 bases from V and 7 from J, leaving 11 bases between them. The CDR3 runs to 13 residues. The chain's CDR3 is CASSLARVREQYF. Here the CDR3 DNA reads TGTGCCAGCAGCTTGGCCAGGGTAAGAGAGCAGTACTTC.

This clonotype has a handful of counts. The chain couples TRBV5-6 to TRBJ2-1; 11 bases match TRBD2. The V segment lost 0 bases and the J segment 7 bases; nucleotides outside the gene matches: 3. There are 15 residues in the CDR3. Germline V gene data show CDR1 as SGHDT and CDR2 as YYEEEE. The CDR3 sequence: CASSLGSGGENEQFF. The DNA for the CDR3 is TGTGCCAGCAGCTTGGGTAGCGGGGGGGAAAATGAGCAGTTCTTC.

J is TRBJ2-7 and V is TRBV6-1, with D hard to call. V gave up 3 bases and J gave up 3 bases, with 6 bases separating them. The length of the CDR3 is 12 residues. Germline CDR1 MNHNS, CDR2 SASEGT. The CDR3 DNA follows: TGTGCCAGCAGTGACTTCGGCTACGAGCAGTACTTC. The encoded protein is CASSDFGYEQYF.

In its sample, this clonotype was seen a few times. The rearrangement joins TRBV27 to TRBJ1-2; 8 bases agree with TRBD1. CDR1 is MNHEY, CDR2 SMNVEV, per germline (reference sequence). The trim removed 2 bases at V and 6 bases at J, leaving 14 bases unmatched. The CDR3 length is 17 residues. CDR3 sequence (DNA): TGTGCCAGCAGTTTAACGAACGGACAGGGAATGGTGGATGGCTACACCTTC. Amino acid sequence: CASSLTNGQGMVDGYTF.

The sample holds many counts of this clonotype. The chain uses TRBV7-2 and TRBJ1-1; D remains unclear. The ends were cut back, 5 bases at V and 5 bases at J, with 9 bases in the middle. CDR3 length: 12 residues. Germline values: CDR1 SGHTA, CDR2 FQGNSA. This chain's CDR3 is CASSVTPTEAFF. The CDR3 DNA reads as TGTGCCAGCAGCGTTACCCCTACTGAAGCTTTCTTT.

J is TRBJ2-3 and V is TRBV9; 13 nucleotides agree with TRBD2. Per the germline V gene, CDR1 is SGDLS and CDR2 is YYNGEE. With 0 bases clipped from V and 2 bases from J, the junction kept 3 bases outside the gene matches. The CDR3 has 17 residues. The CDR3 region is CASSVGLAGGVTDTQYF. Here the CDR3 DNA reads TGTGCCAGCAGCGTAGGACTAGCGGGGGGAGTCACAGATACGCAGTATTTT.

This clonotype was counted only a few times. The V gene is TRBV20-1, the J gene TRBJ1-2; D ambiguous. Germline assignment: CDR1 DFQATT and CDR2 SNEGSKA (reference sequence). The CDR3 is made up of 13 amino acids. The V gene lost 3 bases and the J gene lost 3 bases, with 11 bases spanning the gap. Written as DNA, the CDR3 is TGCAGTGCTAGCGCCCCCGAGGACTATGGCTACACCTTC. Translation: CSASAPEDYGYTF.

V usage is TRBV12-3 or TRBV12-4 and J usage is TRBJ1-5; D is unclear. This CDR3 contains 14 residues. Trimming took off 1 base at V and 9 bases at J, with 13 bases between the two ends. This CDR3 is CASSLGSGTWPQHF. CDR3 coding DNA: TGTGCCAGCAGTTTAGGGTCAGGTACTTGGCCCCAGCATTTT.

The table lists this clonotype with many counts. The chain uses TRBV7-2 and TRBJ2-7; unclear D gene. This CDR3 is 14 amino acids long. In germline, CDR1 is SGHTA, CDR2 FQGNSA. The germline V and J ends were trimmed by 5 bases and 7 bases, with 18 bases remaining between them. In nucleotides, the CDR3 is TGTGCCAGCAGCGGTATCGGTTTAGGCCTTGAGCAGTACTTC. Its protein product is CASSGIGLGLEQYF. Full variable domain (remainder filled in from reference TRBV7-2 and TRBJ2-7): GAGVSQSPSNKVTEKGKDVELRCDPISGHTALYWYRQSLGQGLEFLIYFQGNSAPDKSGLPSDRFSAERTGGSVSTLTIQRTQQEDSAVYLCASSGIGLGLEQYFGPGTRLTVT.

The chain carries TRBV6-6 and TRBJ1-1; D is perhaps TRBD1 (5 bases). There are 15 residues in the CDR3. Trimming stripped 1 base from V and 0 bases from J, with 9 bases between. Looked up from germline, CDR1 is MNHNY and CDR2 is SVGAGI (reference sequence). CDR3 nucleotides: TGTGCCAGCAGTTACTTCCTAGGGGTGAACACTGAAGCTTTCTTT. Translation gives CASSYFLGVNTEAFF.

This sequence joins TRBV12-5 and TRBJ2-2; 7 nucleotides match TRBD1. Losses at the gene ends were 5 bases for V and 0 bases for J; bases not matched to a gene: 9. The CDR3 consists of 17 residues. Germline CDR1 LGHNT, CDR2 FRNRAP. In DNA, the CDR3 is TGTGCTAGTGGTCTACCGACAGGGCGTCCGAACACCGGGGAGCTGTTTTTT. Its translation: CASGLPTGRPNTGELFF. Based on the CDR3 plus reference TRBV12-5 and TRBJ2-2, the full variable domain is DARVTQTPRHKVTEMGQEVTMRCQPILGHNTVFWYRQTMMQGLELLAYFRNRAPLDDSGMPKDRFSAEMPDATLATLKIQPSEPRDSAVYFCASGLPTGRPNTGELFFGEGSRLTVL.

The sample holds many counts of this clonotype. V usage is TRBV19 and J usage is TRBJ1-2; a weak D match, TRBD1 (6 bases). V shed 7 bases and J shed 6 bases, with 21 bases lying between them. Germline V CDR1 and CDR2: LNHDA, SQIVND (reference sequence). The CDR3 runs 15 residues. In DNA form, the CDR3 reads TGTGCCAGTACCGACCGGGACAACGAAAGCGATGGCTACACCTTC. Amino acid sequence: CASTDRDNESDGYTF.

This clonotype was seen a few times. The chain employs TRBV20-1 and TRBJ2-3; 10 bases are a match to TRBD1. V gave up 6 bases and J gave up 2 bases; unmatched junction bases: 5. From germline, CDR1 is DFQATT and CDR2 SNEGSKA (reference sequence). The CDR3 has 14 amino acids. The CDR3 DNA sequence: TGCAGTGCCTCGACAGGGGGCCCCACAGATACGCAGTATTTT. Protein product: CSASTGGPTDTQYF.

The gene calls are TRBV6-2 or TRBV6-3 and TRBJ1-1; D not certain. Deletions cut 7 bases from V and 3 bases from J, with 15 bases between. Looked up from germline, CDR1 is MNHEY and CDR2 is SVGEGT. This CDR3 comprises 14 residues. DNA of the CDR3: TGTGCCAGCAAGGACGGTCTTTTGGACACTGAAGCTTTCTTT. Protein product: CASKDGLLDTEAFF.

The chain is built from TRBV28 and TRBJ2-3; D perhaps matches TRBD2 (5 bases). Germline loops: CDR1 MDHEN, CDR2 SYDVKM. V lost 8 bases to trimming and J lost 0 bases, with 12 bases between them. The CDR3 is made up of 14 amino acids. CDR3 region: CASVGITSTDTQYF. CDR3 DNA sequence: TGTGCCAGCGTCGGGATCACTAGCACAGATACGCAGTATTTT.

The J gene is TRBJ2-5, the V gene TRBV7-6, with a weak D call TRBD2 (6 bases). Looked up from germline, CDR1 is SGHVS and CDR2 is FNYEAQ. The length of the CDR3 is 13 residues. Trimming cost V 4 bases and J 4 bases, with 10 bases left between them. The CDR3 bases are TGTGCCAGCAGCTGGGGGGAAGGAGAGACCCAGTACTTC. Amino acids: CASSWGEGETQYF. Filled out from reference TRBV7-6 and TRBJ2-5, the complete variable domain reads GAGVSQSPRYKVTKRGQDVALRCDPISGHVSLYWYRQALGQGPEFLTYFNYEAQQDKSGLPNDRFSAERPEGSISTLTIQRTEQRDSAMYRCASSWGEGETQYFGPGTRLLVL.

This clonotype was seen a handful of times. The V gene is TRBV29-1, the J gene TRBJ2-2; 8 bases are shared with TRBD1. Germline V gene lookup returns CDR1 SQVTM and CDR2 ANQGSEA. The V and J ends lost 6 bases and 6 bases, in that order; junction bases with no gene match: 6. CDR3 length: 13 residues. This CDR3 is CSVQWTGPGELFF. The CDR3 nucleotides are TGCAGCGTACAATGGACAGGGCCCGGGGAGCTGTTTTTT.